These T cell receptor beta chains were read from a single sample in a study of T cell responses to AZD1222 COVID-19 vaccine. Clones were read by immunoSEQ multiplex PCR, and TCRdb kept only the in-frame ones, dropping some. The sample has around 67,000 clones; 80% to 85% are singletons. The material sequenced was peripheral blood, taken on day 0 of AZD1222 vaccination. The receptors come from an adult in good health. The CDR3 runs from the conserved cysteine through the conserved F or W. The order of the fields is J gene, clone size, V gene, D gene, CDR3 protein, CDR3 DNA. The D gene is left open where the match is weak. Size values are once, few and many counts, or a class for expanded clones, and some rows have none.

TRBJ2-2 | few | TRBV30 | NA | CASSGVGTGELFF | TGTGCCTCATCGGGGGTAGGCACCGGGGAGCTGTTTTTT
TRBJ1-1 | NA | TRBV20-1 | NA | CSAISSPEAFF | TGCAGTGCTATATCGAGCCCCGAGGCTTTCTTT
TRBJ1-5 | NA | TRBV7-8 | NA | CASSGGAGNNQPQHF | TGTGCCAGCAGCGGGGGGGCAGGGAACAATCAGCCCCAGCATTTT
TRBJ1-1 | NA | TRBV27 | NA | CASSFFRGTEAFF | TGTGCCAGCAGTTTTTTCAGGGGCACTGAAGCTTTCTTT
TRBJ1-1 | NA | TRBV7-3 | NA | CASSTTVNTEAFF | TGTGCCAGCAGCACGACAGTGAACACTGAAGCTTTCTTT
TRBJ1-5 | NA | TRBV5-1 | NA | CASSWGPLNQPQHF | TGCGCCAGCAGCTGGGGCCCACTCAATCAGCCCCAGCATTTT
TRBJ2-1 | NA | TRBV7-3 | TRBD2 | CASSPSGDSYNEQFF | TGTGCCAGCAGCCCTAGCGGGGATTCCTACAATGAGCAGTTCTTC
TRBJ1-2 | NA | TRBV3-1/TRBV3-2 | NA | CASSPSGGNYGYTF | TGTGCCAGCAGCCCCTCGGGGGGAAACTATGGCTACACCTTC
TRBJ1-4 | NA | TRBV6-5 | TRBD1 | CASSAGTVNEKLFF | TGTGCCAGCAGCGCCGGGACAGTGAATGAAAAACTGTTTTTT
TRBJ2-7 | NA | TRBV27 | NA | CASRPPGENPYPYEQYF | TGTGCCAGCAGACCTCCCGGGGAGAATCCATACCCCTACGAGCAGTACTTC
TRBJ2-3 | NA | TRBV6-2/TRBV6-3 | NA | CASTPARTDTQYF | TGTGCCAGCACCCCTGCCCGTACGGATACGCAGTATTTT
TRBJ2-1 | NA | TRBV19 | NA | CASSYNNEQFF | TGTGCCAGTTCCTATAACAATGAGCAGTTCTTC
TRBJ1-2 | few | TRBV5-5 | NA | CASSLEGGGNYGYTF | TGTGCCAGCAGCTTGGAGGGCGGCGGCAACTATGGCTACACCTTC
TRBJ2-7 | NA | TRBV13 | NA | CASCHQGFEQYF | TGTGCCAGCTGTCATCAGGGTTTCGAGCAGTACTTC
TRBJ1-2 | NA | TRBV5-6 | NA | CASSTHRQDLINGYTF | TGTGCCAGCAGCACCCACCGACAGGATCTGATTAATGGCTACACCTTC
TRBJ2-7 | once | TRBV7-3 | TRBD2 | CASSLIRGDEQYF | TGTGCCAGCAGCTTAATACGGGGGGACGAGCAGTACTTC
TRBJ2-7 | few | TRBV9 | TRBD1 | CASSGQGAYEQYF | TGTGCCAGCAGCGGACAGGGGGCTTACGAGCAGTACTTC
TRBJ1-2 | NA | TRBV28 | NA | CASSSPDRTLLYGYTF | TGTGCCAGCAGTTCCCCCGACAGGACTTTACTCTATGGCTACACCTTC
TRBJ1-6 | NA | TRBV18 | NA | CASSPRAEISSYNSPLHF | TGTGCCAGCTCACCACGGGCAGAAATTAGCTCCTATAATTCACCCCTCCACTTT
TRBJ1-2 | NA | TRBV7-2 | NA | CASSLAQQRYGYTF | TGTGCCAGCAGCTTAGCCCAACAGCGCTATGGCTACACCTTC
TRBJ1-2 | NA | TRBV11-2 | NA | CASSSMDSLYGYTF | TGTGCCAGCAGCTCCATGGACAGCCTCTATGGCTACACCTTC
TRBJ2-1 | NA | TRBV5-6 | TRBD2 | CASSFPSGSVRGNEQFF | TGTGCCAGCAGCTTTCCTAGCGGGAGCGTCCGCGGTAATGAGCAGTTCTTC
TRBJ2-7 | NA | TRBV27 | NA | CASSLVDNQIYEQYF | TGTGCCAGCAGTTTAGTTGACAACCAAATCTACGAGCAGTACTTC
TRBJ2-3 | NA | TRBV28 | NA | CASSNHGSTDTQYF | TGTGCCAGCAGTAATCATGGGAGCACAGATACGCAGTATTTT
TRBJ1-1 | NA | TRBV19 | NA | CASSEGSSSNTEAFF | TGTGCCAGTAGTGAGGGTTCAAGCTCGAACACTGAAGCTTTCTTT
TRBJ2-7 | NA | TRBV6-2/TRBV6-3 | TRBD2 | CASSYLGREGVQYF | TGTGCCAGCAGTTACTTGGGACGGGAGGGCGTGCAGTACTTC
TRBJ1-2 | NA | TRBV28 | NA | CASALGGGYTF | TGTGCCAGCGCCCTAGGGGGTGGCTACACCTTC
TRBJ1-2 | NA | TRBV25-1 | TRBD1 | CASREPGQGVYGYTF | TGTGCCAGCAGGGAACCGGGACAGGGGGTCTATGGCTACACCTTC
TRBJ2-3 | NA | TRBV25-1 | NA | CASSEWAASPADTQYF | TGTGCCAGCAGTGAGTGGGCCGCTAGCCCAGCAGATACGCAGTATTTT
TRBJ1-5 | NA | TRBV24-1 | NA | CATGLPNQPQHF | TGTGCCACCGGATTACCAAATCAGCCCCAGCATTTT
TRBJ1-4 | NA | TRBV4-3 | NA | CASSQTSMPLSEKLFF | TGCGCCAGCAGCCAAACATCGATGCCCCTGTCTGAAAAACTGTTTTTT
TRBJ1-5 | NA | TRBV6-2/TRBV6-3 | TRBD1 | CASSPRGLGNQPQHF | TGTGCCAGCAGTCCCAGGGGGCTGGGCAATCAGCCCCAGCATTTT
TRBJ1-3 | NA | TRBV15 | NA | CATRGTAIIPGDTIYF | TGTGCCACCAGGGGGACGGCGATAATCCCTGGGGACACCATATATTTT
TRBJ2-1 | NA | TRBV4-3 | TRBD1 | CASSQMTGTHNEQFF | TGCGCCAGCAGCCAAATGACAGGGACCCACAATGAGCAGTTCTTC
TRBJ1-2 | once | TRBV28 | TRBD1 | CASRRQGGRGYTF | TGTGCCAGCAGAAGACAGGGGGGCCGTGGCTACACCTTC
TRBJ2-7 | NA | TRBV27 | NA | CASSLSQGQLEQYF | TGTGCCAGCAGTTTATCCCAAGGACAGCTCGAGCAGTACTTC
TRBJ2-7 | once | TRBV5-1 | NA | CASSLGPHYEQYF | TGCGCCAGCAGCTTGGGTCCCCACTACGAGCAGTACTTC
TRBJ1-4 | NA | TRBV7-9 | NA | CASSSPNDRDLFF | TGTGCCAGCAGCTCCCCGAATGACCGGGACCTGTTTTTT
TRBJ1-1 | NA | TRBV11-1 | NA | CASSATGEDTEAFF | TGTGCCAGCAGCGCCACGGGGGAGGACACTGAAGCTTTCTTT
TRBJ2-2 | NA | TRBV4-1 | TRBD2 | CASSQDAGGFTGELFF | TGCGCCAGCAGCCAAGACGCGGGAGGGTTCACCGGGGAGCTGTTTTTT
TRBJ1-2 | NA | TRBV6-5 | NA | CASRMGRDGGYTF | TGTGCCAGCAGGATGGGGAGGGACGGTGGCTACACCTTC
TRBJ1-5 | NA | TRBV7-2 | NA | CASSLTGSNQPQHF | TGTGCCAGCAGCTTAACAGGCTCCAATCAGCCCCAGCATTTT
TRBJ2-2 | few | TRBV28 | NA | CASGGPPTGELFF | TGTGCCAGCGGGGGGCCGCCCACCGGGGAGCTGTTTTTT
TRBJ1-2 | NA | TRBV29-1 | NA | CSVEDQQGGYTF | TGCAGCGTTGAAGATCAGCAGGGTGGCTACACCTTC
TRBJ2-1 | NA | TRBV11-3 | NA | CASSPTGISYNEQFF | TGTGCCAGCAGCCCGACTGGCATCTCCTACAATGAGCAGTTCTTC
TRBJ1-2 | NA | TRBV30 | NA | CAWSPGTINYGYTF | TGTGCCTGGAGTCCAGGGACGATTAACTATGGCTACACCTTC
TRBJ2-7 | NA | TRBV5-1 | TRBD1 | CASSLVVTGGSYEQYF | TGCGCCAGCAGCTTGGTTGTGACAGGGGGCTCCTACGAGCAGTACTTC
TRBJ2-5 | NA | TRBV4-3 | TRBD1 | CASSQGGGETQYF | TGCGCCAGCAGCCAAGGAGGGGGCGAGACCCAGTACTTC
TRBJ2-7 | NA | TRBV12-3/TRBV12-4 | NA | CASSLISVREQYF | TGTGCCAGCAGTTTAATTAGCGTGAGAGAGCAGTACTTC
TRBJ2-5 | NA | TRBV19 | NA | CASSIGGGETQYF | TGTGCCAGTAGTATAGGAGGCGGGGAGACCCAGTACTTC
TRBJ1-1 | NA | TRBV9 | NA | CASSVVPGQGNTEAFF | TGTGCCAGCAGCGTAGTCCCCGGGCAGGGGAACACTGAAGCTTTCTTT
TRBJ2-1 | NA | TRBV19 | TRBD2 | CASSMSGGSPYNEQFF | TGTGCCAGTAGTATGAGTGGCGGGAGCCCCTACAATGAGCAGTTCTTC